This T cell receptor beta chain was identified in a study of beta chain features in type 1 diabetes. Study observations and caveats: Across all four CD4+ subsets, people with type 1 diabetes showed modestly shorter TCRB CDR3s.

This clone was counted a few times. Antigen specificity is unknown. Expressed TCRB transcripts were sequenced, since all the RNA that had been isolated was reverse transcribed. Data came from immunoSEQ multiplex PCR; TCRdb stores just in-frame clones and leaves some out. Altogether fewer than 70,000 clones are present, just under 65% being singletons, with the ten largest covering 0.25% to 0.35%. This CDR3 is built from 14 residues. Germline CDR1 is SGHDN and CDR2 is FVKESK. V dropped 1 base and J dropped 3 bases, with 9 bases sitting between them. The rearrangement links TRBV14 to TRBJ1-2; D is ambiguous. The sequence was collected from a woman aged 30 to 39 with type 1 diabetes. The specimen was stem cell memory CD4+ T cells from blood. CDR3 residues: CASSQAGVYYGYTF. The DNA for the CDR3 is TGTGCCAGCAGCCAAGCGGGAGTCTACTATGGCTACACCTTC.